The clone carrying this T cell receptor beta chain was seen once. CDR1 is MGHDK, CDR2 SYGVNS, per germline. Trimming removed 3 bases from V and 5 bases from J; junction bases left unmatched: 7. The CDR3 spans 16 residues. Every single patient, without exception, relapsed after autologous stem cell transplantation, and brentuximab vedotin exposure varied. Sequencing was performed with immunoSEQ multiplex PCR; in TCRdb, only in-frame clones are kept and a portion is missing. This sample yields more than 50,000 clones, of which roughly 90% are seen a single time; around 9.7% belongs to the top ten. These data are taken from a study of PD-1 blockade in classical Hodgkin lymphoma.

The material was peripheral blood mononuclear cells (PBMCs), obtained at baseline. The V and J genes are TRBV25-1 and TRBJ2-1; 10 bases agree with TRBD1. This sequence originates from a human donor with classical Hodgkin lymphoma. CDR3 amino acids: CASSEPPGQGNNEQFF. The CDR3 DNA reads as TGTGCCAGCAGTGAGCCTCCGGGACAGGGGAACAATGAGCAGTTCTTC.